This T cell receptor beta chain came from a study of blood T cell repertoires in COVID-19. Study-wide background: Acute and convalescent COVID-19 samples came from the United States, Italy and Spain. T cells, B-cell-depleted T cells, or PBMCs provided the cDNA or gDNA that served as material.

As handled by the study authors: Amplification with reference gene primers provided the estimates of nucleated cell counts. Profiled with immunoSEQ multiplex PCR; TCRdb holds only in-frame clones, not every one. V and J calls and clone size come straight from that table; D and trimming were deduced from the DNA. The sample has about 200,000 clones; about 88% are singletons. The ends lost 3 bases at V and 8 bases at J; junction bases unmatched: 4. The CDR3 has 13 amino acids. Germline V gene data show CDR1 as LNHDA and CDR2 as SQIVND (reference sequence). The sequencing sample was made of peripheral blood. The TCR was taken from a man aged 50-60 years with COVID-19, enrolled during active disease. The chain has TRBV19 and TRBJ1-5; 7 nucleotides match TRBD1. CDR3 sequence: CASSIDRVKPQHF. For the CDR3, the DNA is TGTGCCAGTAGTATCGACAGGGTTAAGCCCCAGCATTTT.